Listed below are T cell receptor beta chains from one sample, sequenced in a study of T cells in localized non-small cell lung cancer. The data were produced by immunoSEQ multiplex PCR, yet TCRdb's version contains in-frame clones alone and is incomplete. The sample lists tens of thousands of clones; roughly 80% were seen once. Sequenced here: peripheral blood, sampled before any cancer treatment. The source is a man aged 35-69 years with stage I squamous cell lung carcinoma. Both conserved end residues are part of each CDR3. A D gene is named only where the DNA matches it firmly. A clone size is listed for some rows: how often the clone was seen (once, few, many), or a class if it is expanded.

TRBV28	TRBJ1-2	TRBD1	few	TGTGCCAGCAGTTCCCCCGCCCCGGGACAGGGTGGCTACACCTTC	CASSSPAPGQGGYTF
TRBV6-6	TRBJ2-4	.	few	TGTGCCAGCAGTCTAAGGGGGGGAGCCAAAAACATTCAGTACTTC	CASSLRGGAKNIQYF
TRBV30	TRBJ1-4	.	.	TGTGCCTCGGACGGTGAAAAACTGTTTTTT	CASDGEKLFF
TRBV11-3	TRBJ2-2	TRBD2	.	TGTGCCAGCAGTTTAAACGGGACTAGCGGGGGTCGGGGCGGGGAGCTGTTTTTT	CASSLNGTSGGRGGELFF
TRBV30	TRBJ2-2	TRBD2	.	TGTGCCTGGAGTCGCGGGGGGAACACCGGGGAGCTGTTTTTT	CAWSRGGNTGELFF
TRBV19	TRBJ1-2	.	.	TGTGCCAGTAGTATTAATGCTTACGGCTACACCTTC	CASSINAYGYTF
TRBV27	TRBJ2-7	TRBD2	.	TGTGCCAGCAGTTTTCGGGGGGTTAGCGAGCAGTACTTC	CASSFRGVSEQYF
TRBV6-5	TRBJ1-2	.	.	TGTGCCAGCAGCCCGGTTTGGGGGGGCTACACCTTC	CASSPVWGGYTF
TRBV4-3	TRBJ1-1	.	many	TGCGCCAGCAGCCAAGGACAGATCAGGAACACTGAAGCTTTCTTT	CASSQGQIRNTEAFF
TRBV6-5	TRBJ2-1	.	.	TGTGCCAGCAGTTACTCGCCTGCTGGCGATGAGCAGTTCTTC	CASSYSPAGDEQFF
TRBV12-5	TRBJ2-6	.	.	TGTGCTAGTGCCAGAGGGGACTCTGGGGCCAACGTCCTGACTTTC	CASARGDSGANVLTF
TRBV5-6	TRBJ1-2	.	.	TGTGCCAGCACCGTTACGGGGGCGGCCGATCGAGGCTACACCTTC	CASTVTGAADRGYTF
TRBV29-1	TRBJ2-1	.	once	TGCAGCGTTGGGGGGCCCCAATACAATGAGCAGTTCTTC	CSVGGPQYNEQFF
TRBV28	TRBJ2-7	.	.	TGTGCCAGCAGTTTTGCAAGGTCCCCCTACGAGCAGTACTTC	CASSFARSPYEQYF
TRBV6-5	TRBJ2-1	.	.	TGTGCCAGCAACTACGGGGTGGGGGGCAATGAGCAGTTCTTC	CASNYGVGGNEQFF
TRBV6-5	TRBJ1-1	.	once	TGTGCCAGCAGGACGGCGGGGGAAGCTTTCTTT	CASRTAGEAFF
TRBV5-1	TRBJ2-5	.	.	TGCGCCAGCAGCTGGGGAGGTTCACTAAACCAAGAGACCCAGTACTTC	CASSWGGSLNQETQYF
TRBV6-6	TRBJ1-2	.	.	TGTGCCAGCAGACAACTAGGGGGCTATGGCTACACCTTC	CASRQLGGYGYTF
TRBV25-1	TRBJ1-6	.	.	TGTGCCAGCAGTGAATATCAGGGGAAGGATAATTCACCCCTCCACTTT	CASSEYQGKDNSPLHF
TRBV10-3	TRBJ1-5	TRBD1	.	TGTGCCATCAGTGAGTCGACAGGGCTAGGGCAGCCCCAGCATTTT	CAISESTGLGQPQHF
TRBV20-1	TRBJ2-1	.	.	TGCAGTGCTGGGAACAGGGATGAGCAGTTCTTC	CSAGNRDEQFF
TRBV9	TRBJ2-2	TRBD2	.	TGTGCCAGCATAGGGACTAGCGGGGCCTCGAACACCGGGGAGCTGTTTTTT	CASIGTSGASNTGELFF
TRBV20-1	TRBJ1-2	.	.	TGCAGTGCGCCCCTAGTAGGGACCTACACCTTC	CSAPLVGTYTF
TRBV20-1	TRBJ2-7	.	.	TGCAGTGGGAAGTACGAGCAGTACTTC	CSGKYEQYF
TRBV11-2	TRBJ1-1	.	.	TGTGCCAGCAGCTTAGGGGGGGTGGGACACGGTACTGAAGCTTTCTTT	CASSLGGVGHGTEAFF
TRBV28	TRBJ1-1	.	.	TGTGCCAGCAGTTGGGTGGAGGGGGCTTTCTTT	CASSWVEGAFF
TRBV7-2	TRBJ1-2	.	.	TGTGCCAGCAGCTCCTACACGGACTATGGCTACACCTTC	CASSSYTDYGYTF
TRBV7-3	TRBJ2-3	TRBD2	.	TGTGCCAGCAGCCCATCTAGCGGGGGGGCCAGGAGAGTTGATACGCAGTATTTT	CASSPSSGGARRVDTQYF
TRBV28	TRBJ2-5	.	.	TGTGCCAGTAGACCAGCAATCCAAGAGACCCAGTACTTC	CASRPAIQETQYF
TRBV18	TRBJ2-3	TRBD2	.	TGTGCCAGCTCACCTCCTGGGACTAGCGATTATACGCAGTATTTT	CASSPPGTSDYTQYF
TRBV4-1	TRBJ2-1	TRBD2	few	TGCGCCAGCAGCCAAGTGGCGAAGGGACTAGCGGACAATGAGCAGTTCTTC	CASSQVAKGLADNEQFF
TRBV7-9	TRBJ1-5	.	once	TGTGCCAGCAGCTTAGAGAAGGCAGGACCCCGGCCCCAGCATTTT	CASSLEKAGPRPQHF
TRBV4-1	TRBJ2-7	.	.	TGCGCCAGCAGCCACTCCTTCACGGGGTACGAGCAGTACTTC	CASSHSFTGYEQYF
TRBV4-1	TRBJ1-6	.	.	TGCGCCAGCAGCCAAGGCCCAAGCAACTCCTATAATTCACCCCTCCACTTT	CASSQGPSNSYNSPLHF
TRBV28	TRBJ2-7	.	.	TGTGCCAGCAGTCCCGGAATAACCTACGAGCAGTACTTC	CASSPGITYEQYF
TRBV11-3	TRBJ2-1	TRBD1	few	TGTGCCAGCAGCTCCTGGACAGGGGATGACAATGAGCAGTTCTTC	CASSSWTGDDNEQFF
TRBV10-3	TRBJ1-1	TRBD1	few	TGTGCCATCAGGGGGACAGGGGAAGCTTTCTTT	CAIRGTGEAFF
TRBV5-1	TRBJ2-7	.	.	TGCGCCAGCAGCTTGAAAAACGAGCAGTACTTC	CASSLKNEQYF
TRBV19	TRBJ2-2	.	.	TGTGCCAGTAGTACCTCGAACACCGGGGAGCTGTTTTTT	CASSTSNTGELFF